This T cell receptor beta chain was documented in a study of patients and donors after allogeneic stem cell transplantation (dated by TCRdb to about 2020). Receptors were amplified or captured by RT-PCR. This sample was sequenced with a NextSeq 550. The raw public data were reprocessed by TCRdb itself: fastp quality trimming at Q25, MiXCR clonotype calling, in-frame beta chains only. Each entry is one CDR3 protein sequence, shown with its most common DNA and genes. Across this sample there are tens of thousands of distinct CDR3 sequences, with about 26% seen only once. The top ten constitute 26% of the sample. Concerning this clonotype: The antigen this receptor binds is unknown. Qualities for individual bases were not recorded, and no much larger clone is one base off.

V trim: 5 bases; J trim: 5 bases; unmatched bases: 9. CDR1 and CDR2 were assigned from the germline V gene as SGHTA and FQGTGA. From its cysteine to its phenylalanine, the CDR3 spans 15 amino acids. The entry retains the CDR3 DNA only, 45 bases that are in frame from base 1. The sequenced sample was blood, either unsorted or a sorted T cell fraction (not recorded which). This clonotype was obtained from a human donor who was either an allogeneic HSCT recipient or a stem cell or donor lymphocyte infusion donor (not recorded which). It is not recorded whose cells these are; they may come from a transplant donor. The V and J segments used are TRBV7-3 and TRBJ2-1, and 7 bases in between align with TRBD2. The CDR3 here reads CASSAWASGNNEQFF. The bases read TGTGCCAGCAGCGCTTGGGCTAGCGGAAACAATGAGCAGTTCTTC. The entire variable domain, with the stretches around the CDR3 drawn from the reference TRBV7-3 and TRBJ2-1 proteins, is GAGVSQTPSNKVTEKGKYVELRCDPISGHTALYWYRQSLGQGPEFLIYFQGTGAADDSGLPNDRFFAVRPEGSVSTLKIQRTERGDSAVYLCASSAWASGNNEQFFGPGTRLTVL.